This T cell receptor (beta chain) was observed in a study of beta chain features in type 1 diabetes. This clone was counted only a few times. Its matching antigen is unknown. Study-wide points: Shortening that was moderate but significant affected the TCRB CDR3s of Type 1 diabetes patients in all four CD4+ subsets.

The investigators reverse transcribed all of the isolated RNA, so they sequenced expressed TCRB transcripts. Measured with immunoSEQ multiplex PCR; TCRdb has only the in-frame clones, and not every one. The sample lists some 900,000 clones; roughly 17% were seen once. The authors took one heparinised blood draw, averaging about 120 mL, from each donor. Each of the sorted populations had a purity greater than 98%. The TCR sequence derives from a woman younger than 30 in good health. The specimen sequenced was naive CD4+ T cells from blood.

The CDR3 DNA is TGTGCCAGCTCGTCCAGGGGGGCTAGGGGGAACACTGAAGCTTTCTTT. Translated, it gives CASSSRGARGNTEAFF. The rearrangement joins TRBV2 to TRBJ1-1; 7 nucleotides match TRBD1. V was clipped by 8 bases and J by 1 base; unmatched bases: 13. Germline V gene lookup returns CDR1 SNHLY and CDR2 FYNNEI. This CDR3 comprises 16 residues.